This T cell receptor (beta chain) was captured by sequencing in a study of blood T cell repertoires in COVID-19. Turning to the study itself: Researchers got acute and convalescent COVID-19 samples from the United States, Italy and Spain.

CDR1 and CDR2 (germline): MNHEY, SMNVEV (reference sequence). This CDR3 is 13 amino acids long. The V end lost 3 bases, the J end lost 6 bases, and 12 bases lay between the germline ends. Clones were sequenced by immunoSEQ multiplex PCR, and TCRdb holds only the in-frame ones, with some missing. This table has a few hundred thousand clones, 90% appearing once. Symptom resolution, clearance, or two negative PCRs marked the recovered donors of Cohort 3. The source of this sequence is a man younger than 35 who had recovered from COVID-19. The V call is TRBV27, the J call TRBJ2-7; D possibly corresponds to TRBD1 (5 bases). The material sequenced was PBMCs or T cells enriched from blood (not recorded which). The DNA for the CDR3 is TGTGCCAGCAGTTTCTTCGCAGGGCGCGAGCAGTACTTC. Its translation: CASSFFAGREQYF.